This is a list of T cell receptor beta chains from one sample in a study of patients and donors after allogeneic stem cell transplantation. TCRdb fed the RT-PCR reads into MiXCR, producing one record per CDR3 protein. Of about 200,000 distinct CDR3 sequences listed, less than 45% were seen once; the top ten hold 33%. The sample comprised blood, either unsorted or a sorted T cell fraction (not recorded which). These receptor sequences come from a human donor who was either an allogeneic HSCT recipient or a stem cell or donor lymphocyte infusion donor (not recorded which). It is not recorded whose cells these are; they may come from a transplant donor. The CDR3 runs from the conserved cysteine through the conserved F or W. The D gene is left open where the match is weak. Clone sizes are given selectively: once, few, many, or a class where the clone is expanded.

abundance,d_gene,len,j_gene,v_gene,CDR3aa,CDR3nt
few,.,15,TRBJ1-1,TRBV5-8,CASSLLPGSNTEAFF,TGTGCCAGCAGCTTGCTCCCAGGGAGCAACACTGAAGCTTTCTTT
.,.,15,TRBJ2-7,TRBV4-3,CASSQGQGITYEQYF,TGCGCCAGCAGCCAAGGGCAGGGTATCACCTACGAGCAGTACTTC
.,.,16,TRBJ2-4,TRBV21-1,CASSNDGSLAKNIQYF,TGTGCCAGCAGCAACGACGGCAGCCTAGCCAAAAACATTCAGTACTTC
few,TRBD2,14,TRBJ2-3,TRBV10-3,CAISEERGTDTQYF,TGTGCCATCAGTGAAGAGCGGGGTACAGATACGCAGTATTTT
.,.,13,TRBJ2-5,TRBV7-2,CASSLARQETQYF,TGTGCCAGCAGCTTAGCCCGACAAGAGACCCAGTACTTC
.,.,13,TRBJ2-7,TRBV3-1,CASSQDWRGEQYF,TGTGCCAGCAGCCAAGATTGGCGAGGCGAGCAGTACTTC
.,.,15,TRBJ1-1,TRBV12-3/TRBV12-4,CASSTRTGTMLEAFF,TGTGCCAGCAGCACGAGGACCGGGACGATGCTTGAAGCTTTCTTT
.,TRBD1,14,TRBJ1-1,TRBV6-5,CASSYNRGDTEAFF,TGTGCCAGCAGTTATAACAGGGGGGACACTGAAGCTTTCTTT
few,.,15,TRBJ1-4,TRBV28,CASSSTGPTNEKLFF,TGTGCCAGCAGTTCGACAGGCCCAACTAATGAAAAACTGTTTTTT
.,TRBD1,13,TRBJ1-5,TRBV6-2/TRBV6-3,CASSRDRGEPQHF,TGTGCCAGCAGCCGTGACAGGGGGGAGCCCCAGCATTTT
.,.,19,TRBJ2-2,TRBV3-1,CASSQALSRGGDRARELFF,TGTGCCAGCAGCCAAGCTCTCAGCAGGGGTGGGGACCGGGCTCGAGAGCTGTTTTTT
.,.,15,TRBJ1-4,TRBV12-3/TRBV12-4,CASSHGGGGGEKLFF,TGTGCCAGCAGCCACGGAGGAGGGGGGGGAGAAAAACTGTTTTTT
few,.,13,TRBJ2-1,TRBV14,CASSHPPTDEQFF,TGTGCCAGCAGCCACCCCCCCACCGATGAGCAGTTCTTC
.,.,15,TRBJ2-5,TRBV7-2,CASSFSGGGVKTQYF,TGTGCCAGCAGCTTCAGCGGAGGAGGGGTTAAGACCCAGTACTTC
few,TRBD2,15,TRBJ2-1,TRBV27,CASSSGLAGYNEQFF,TGTGCCAGCAGTTCGGGACTAGCCGGATACAATGAGCAGTTCTTC
once,.,10,TRBJ2-5,TRBV2,CASSESVPYF,TGTGCCAGCAGTGAATCGGTACCCTACTTC
.,.,15,TRBJ2-7,TRBV9,CASSVEEGTSYEQYF,TGTGCCAGCAGCGTAGAGGAGGGGACCTCCTACGAGCAGTACTTC
.,.,16,TRBJ1-2,TRBV7-9,CASSLLVVGINYGYTF,TGTGCCAGCAGCTTACTAGTAGTAGGGATCAACTATGGCTACACCTTC
few,TRBD2,15,TRBJ2-3,TRBV10-2,CASSATSGSTDTQYF,TGCGCCAGCAGTGCGACTAGCGGGAGTACAGATACGCAGTATTTT
few,.,14,TRBJ1-1,TRBV6-2/TRBV6-3,CASSYEGERTEAFF,TGTGCCAGCAGTTACGAGGGGGAGAGGACTGAAGCTTTCTTT
few,.,16,TRBJ1-6,TRBV12-3/TRBV12-4,CASSLATAAYNSPLHF,TGTGCCAGCAGTTTAGCCACCGCAGCCTATAATTCACCCCTCCACTTT
.,TRBD1,16,TRBJ2-7,TRBV9,CASSVAGEGAAYEQYF,TGTGCCAGCAGCGTAGCCGGTGAGGGGGCCGCCTACGAGCAGTACTTC